The present entry profiles one TCR beta chain with its context. Antigen unknown. From germline, CDR1 is DFQATT and CDR2 SNEGSKA (reference sequence). V was pared by 5 bases and J by 2 bases, with 5 bases between. This CDR3 has 11 residues. These data belong to a study of T cells in Graves' hyperthyroidism and ophthalmopathy. Study-level points and caveats: Blood also showed most of the thyroid clonotypes that were expanded above 0.001.

Amplified TCR beta CDR3 regions came from RNA transcripts. The study used the HTBI primer set for a first-round RT-PCR of the TCR CDR3. From the multiplex PCR reads, TCRdb called clonotypes with MiXCR, one entry per CDR3 protein. Found here are under 400,000 distinct CDR3 sequences, about 16% of them singletons; the top ten hold roughly 19%. The specimen was blood. V is TRBV20-1 and J is TRBJ2-3; no firm D call. This sequence originates from a woman in her sixties or seventies with Graves' ophthalmopathy. This CDR3 is CSAPYTDTQYF. CDR3 in DNA: TGCAGTGCTCCTTACACAGATACGCAGTATTTT.